This TCR beta chain is from a study of response to subunit inactivated influenza vaccine. Study-wide results and caveats: Authors suggested that a seasonal influenza vaccination recruits few new T cells each time.

TCRdb passed the RT-PCR reads through MiXCR, listing each CDR3 protein once. The table records about 240,000 distinct CDR3 sequences, approximately 12% of them present only once. In its sample, this clonotype was seen many times. No antigen is known for it. The receptor was derived from a middle-aged man who received an inactivated influenza vaccine. This specimen was non-naive T cells sorted from PBMCs, taken about 14 days before vaccination.

CDR3 nucleotides: TGTGCCAGCAGCTTCGGGGCAGGCCTAGAGACCCAGTACTTC. As protein: CASSFGAGLETQYF. The gene calls are TRBV5-6 and TRBJ2-5; D tentatively reads TRBD1 or TRBD2 (5 bases each). The V gene lost 2 bases and the J gene lost 4 bases, with 12 bases spanning the gap. Germline V CDR1 and CDR2: SGHDT, YYEEEE. CDR3 size: 14 residues. The full variable domain, rest sourced from reference TRBV5-6 and TRBJ2-5, is DAGVTQSPTHLIKTRGQQVTLRCSPKSGHDTVSWYQQALGQGPQFIFQYYEEEERQRGNFPDRFSGHQFPNYSSELNVNALLLGDSALYLCASSFGAGLETQYFGPGTRLLVL.